One sample yielded the 2 T cell receptor beta chains listed below, sequenced in a study of blood T cells in healthy people across ages. A second about 6 to 11 cycle PCR used barcoded and J-beta primers. TCRdb re-derived calls from the 5' RACE reads in MiXCR, one entry per CDR3 protein. The sample lists roughly 1.4 million distinct CDR3 sequences; roughly 60% were seen once. The sequencing sample was made of blood. These receptors all come from a man younger than 35 in good health.

Comment on this clonotype: At one of its ends the junction is not consistent with the germline gene, which may arise from a read error. The chain uses TRBV20-1 and TRBJ1-5, with a tentative D call TRBD1 (6 bases). The length of the CDR3 is 13 residues. The germline gives CDR1 DFQATT, CDR2 SNEGSKA (reference sequence). CDR3 amino acids: CGAGTGIEQPQHF. The CDR3 nucleotides are TGCGGTGCTGGTACAGGGATCGAACAGCCCCAGCATTTT.

This clonotype was seen a few times. This chain links TRBV12-3 or TRBV12-4 with TRBJ2-1; 9 bases map to TRBD2. J was trimmed by 7 bases and V by 4 bases; bases with no gene match: 5. The CDR3 runs to 14 residues. The CDR3, as DNA: TGTGCCAGCAGTTGGGCGGGAGGGTGGAATGAGCAGTTCTTC. Translated: CASSWAGGWNEQFF.